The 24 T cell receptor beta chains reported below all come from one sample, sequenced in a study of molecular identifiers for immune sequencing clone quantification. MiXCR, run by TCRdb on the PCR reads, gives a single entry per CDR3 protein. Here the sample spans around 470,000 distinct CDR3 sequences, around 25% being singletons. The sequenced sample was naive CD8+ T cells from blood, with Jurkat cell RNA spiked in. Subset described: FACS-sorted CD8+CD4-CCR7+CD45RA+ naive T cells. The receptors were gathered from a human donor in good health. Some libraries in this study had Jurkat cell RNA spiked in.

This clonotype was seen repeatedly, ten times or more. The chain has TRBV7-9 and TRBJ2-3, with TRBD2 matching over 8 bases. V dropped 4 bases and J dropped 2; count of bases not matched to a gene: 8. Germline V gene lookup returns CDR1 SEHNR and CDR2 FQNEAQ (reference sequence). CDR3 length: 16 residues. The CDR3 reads CASSSGTRDYTDTQYF. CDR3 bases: TGTGCCAGCAGCTCCGGGACTAGAGACTACACAGATACGCAGTATTTT.

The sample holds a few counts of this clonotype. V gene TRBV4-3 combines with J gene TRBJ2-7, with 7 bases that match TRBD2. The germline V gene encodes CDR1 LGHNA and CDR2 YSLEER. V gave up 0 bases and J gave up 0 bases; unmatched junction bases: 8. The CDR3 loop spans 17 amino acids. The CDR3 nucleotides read TGCGCCAGCAGCCAAGATAGGGAGGGCATCAGCTCCTACGAGCAGTACTTC. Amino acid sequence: CASSQDREGISSYEQYF.

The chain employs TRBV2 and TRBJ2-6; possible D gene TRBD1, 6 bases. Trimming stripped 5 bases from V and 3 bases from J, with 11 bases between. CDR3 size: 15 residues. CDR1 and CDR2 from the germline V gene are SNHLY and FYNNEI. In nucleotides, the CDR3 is TGTGCCAGCAGTCCTACAGGGATTGGGGCCAACGTCCTGACTTTC. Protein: CASSPTGIGANVLTF.

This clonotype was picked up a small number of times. The CDR3 sequence is CASSGTGDPWLSGANVLTF. The CDR3 bases are TGTGCCAGCAGTGGGACAGGGGATCCTTGGCTCTCTGGGGCCAACGTCCTGACTTTC. This chain joins TRBV6-5 and TRBJ2-6, with TRBD1 identical over 10 bases. J gave up 0 bases and V 5 bases, and 10 bases lay outside the gene matches. Germline CDR1 reads MNHEY; CDR2 reads SVGAGI. This CDR3 is built from 19 residues.

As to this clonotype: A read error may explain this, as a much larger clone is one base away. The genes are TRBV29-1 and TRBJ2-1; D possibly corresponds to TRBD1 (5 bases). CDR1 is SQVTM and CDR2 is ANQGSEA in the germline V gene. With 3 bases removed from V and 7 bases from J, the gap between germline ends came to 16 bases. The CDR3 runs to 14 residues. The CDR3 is CSVEPGRAWNEQFF. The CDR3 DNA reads TGCAGCGTTGAGCCGGGCAGGGCTTGGAATGAGCAGTTCTTC.

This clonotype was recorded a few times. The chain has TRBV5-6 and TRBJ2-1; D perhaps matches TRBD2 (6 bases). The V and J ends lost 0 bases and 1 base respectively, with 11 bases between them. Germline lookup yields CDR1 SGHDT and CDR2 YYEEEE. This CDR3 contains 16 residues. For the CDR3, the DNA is TGTGCCAGCAGCTTGGGCCTAGCGACTTCCTACAATGAGCAGTTCTTC. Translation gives CASSLGLATSYNEQFF.

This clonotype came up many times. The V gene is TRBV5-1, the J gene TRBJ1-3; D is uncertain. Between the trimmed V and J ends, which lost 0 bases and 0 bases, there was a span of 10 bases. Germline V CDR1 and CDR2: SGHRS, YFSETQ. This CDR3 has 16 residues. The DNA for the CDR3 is TGCGCCAGCAGCTTGGAGGCCGGCCGCTCTGGAAACACCATATATTTT. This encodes CASSLEAGRSGNTIYF.

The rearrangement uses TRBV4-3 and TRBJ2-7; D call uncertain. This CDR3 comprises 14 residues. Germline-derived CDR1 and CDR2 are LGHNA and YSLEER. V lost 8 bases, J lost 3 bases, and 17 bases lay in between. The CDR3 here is CASRPRTPDYEQYF. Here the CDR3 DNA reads TGCGCCAGCCGCCCCCGGACCCCCGACTACGAGCAGTACTTC.

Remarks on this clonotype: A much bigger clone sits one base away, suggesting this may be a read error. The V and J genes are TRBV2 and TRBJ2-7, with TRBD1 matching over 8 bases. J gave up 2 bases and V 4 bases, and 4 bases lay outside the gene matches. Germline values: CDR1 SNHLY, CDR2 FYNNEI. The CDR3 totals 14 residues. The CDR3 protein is CASSVSRGPYEQYF. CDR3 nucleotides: TGTGCCAGCAGTGTAAGCAGGGGGCCCTACGAGCAGTACTTC. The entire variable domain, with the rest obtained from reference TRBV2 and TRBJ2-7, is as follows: EPEVTQTPSHQVTQMGQEVILRCVPISNHLYFYWYRQILGQKVEFLVSFYNNEISEKSEIFDDQFSVERPDGSNFTLKIRSTKLEDSAMYFCASSVSRGPYEQYFGPGTRLTVT.

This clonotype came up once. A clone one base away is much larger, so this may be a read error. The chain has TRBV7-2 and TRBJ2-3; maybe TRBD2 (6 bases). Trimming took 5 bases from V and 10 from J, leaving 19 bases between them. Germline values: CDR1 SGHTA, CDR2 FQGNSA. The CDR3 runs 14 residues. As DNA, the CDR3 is TGTGCCAGCAGCCCGGACTACCCACTGGATGCGCAGTATTTT. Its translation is CASSPDYPLDAQYF.

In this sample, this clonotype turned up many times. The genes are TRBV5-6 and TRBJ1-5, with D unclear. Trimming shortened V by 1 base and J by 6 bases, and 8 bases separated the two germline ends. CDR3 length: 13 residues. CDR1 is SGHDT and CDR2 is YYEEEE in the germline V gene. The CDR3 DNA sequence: TGTGCCAGCAGCTTGTTGGGGATTCAGCCCCAGCATTTT. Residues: CASSLLGIQPQHF.

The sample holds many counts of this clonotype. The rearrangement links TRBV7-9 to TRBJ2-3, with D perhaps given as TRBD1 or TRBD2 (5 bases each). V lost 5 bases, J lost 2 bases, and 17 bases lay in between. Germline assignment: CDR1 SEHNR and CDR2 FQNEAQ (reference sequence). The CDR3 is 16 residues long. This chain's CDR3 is CASSTVFGTLTDTQYF. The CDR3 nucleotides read TGTGCCAGCAGCACCGTGTTCGGGACCCTCACAGATACGCAGTATTTT.

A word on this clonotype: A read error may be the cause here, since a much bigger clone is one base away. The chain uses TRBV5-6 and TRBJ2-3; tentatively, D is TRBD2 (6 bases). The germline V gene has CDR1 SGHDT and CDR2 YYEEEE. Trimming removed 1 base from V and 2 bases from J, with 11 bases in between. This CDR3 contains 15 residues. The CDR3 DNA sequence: TGTGCCAGCAGCTTGCGGGCGGACTACACAGATACGCAGTATTTT. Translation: CASSLRADYTDTQYF.

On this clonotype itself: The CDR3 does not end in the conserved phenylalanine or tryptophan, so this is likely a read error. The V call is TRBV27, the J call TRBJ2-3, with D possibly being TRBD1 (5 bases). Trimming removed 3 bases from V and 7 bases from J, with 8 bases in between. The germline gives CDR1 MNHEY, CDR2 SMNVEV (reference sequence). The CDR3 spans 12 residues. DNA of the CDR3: TGTGCCAGCAGTTTCCAGGGAAATACGCAGTATATT. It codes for CASSFQGNTQYI.

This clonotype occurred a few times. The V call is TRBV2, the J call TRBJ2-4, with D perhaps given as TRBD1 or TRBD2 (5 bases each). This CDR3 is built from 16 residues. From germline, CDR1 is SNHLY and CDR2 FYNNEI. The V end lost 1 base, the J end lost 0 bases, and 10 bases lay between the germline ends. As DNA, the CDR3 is TGTGCCAGCAGTGAAGAGGTGGGGGTAGCCAAAAACATTCAGTACTTC. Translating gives CASSEEVGVAKNIQYF.

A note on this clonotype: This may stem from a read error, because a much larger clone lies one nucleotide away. The CDR3 is CASRKRPSGGHYGQYF. The CDR3, as DNA: TGCGCCAGCAGAAAAAGGCCTAGCGGGGGCCACTATGGGCAGTATTTT. This chain links TRBV23-1 with TRBJ2-3, with TRBD2 matching 10 bases. TRBV23-1 is filed as an ORF, its function uncertain. The CDR3 runs 16 residues. V was pared by 6 bases and J by 11 bases, with 17 bases of the junction left unmatched.

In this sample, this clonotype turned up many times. The CDR3 is CAQQKEGGVISSNYGYTF. The CDR3 coding sequence is TGTGCCCAGCAAAAGGAGGGTGGCGTCATCAGCTCTAACTATGGCTACACCTTC. The chain couples TRBV5-4 to TRBJ1-2; D gene unclear. CDR3 size: 18 residues. Trimming pared 10 bases from V and 0 bases from J, leaving 28 bases between. The germline V gene has CDR1 SGHNT and CDR2 YYREEE (reference sequence).

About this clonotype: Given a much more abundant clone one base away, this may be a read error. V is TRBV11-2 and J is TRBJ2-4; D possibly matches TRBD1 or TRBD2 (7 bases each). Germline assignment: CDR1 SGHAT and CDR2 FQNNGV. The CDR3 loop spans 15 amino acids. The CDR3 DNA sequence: TGTGCCAGCAGCCCATCAGGGGGGGCCAAAAACATTCGGTACTTC. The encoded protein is CASSPSGGAKNIRYF.

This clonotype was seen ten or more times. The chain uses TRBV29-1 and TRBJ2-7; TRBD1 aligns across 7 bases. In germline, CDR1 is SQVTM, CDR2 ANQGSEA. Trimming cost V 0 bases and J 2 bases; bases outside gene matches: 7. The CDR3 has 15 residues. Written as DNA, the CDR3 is TGCAGCGTTGAAGATCTGACGACAGGGCCCTACGAGCAGTACTTC. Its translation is CSVEDLTTGPYEQYF.

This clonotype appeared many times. The CDR3 sequence: CAWTSGLADNEQFF. In nucleotides, the CDR3 is TGTGCCTGGACGTCGGGACTAGCGGACAATGAGCAGTTCTTC. This chain links TRBV30 with TRBJ2-1, with TRBD2 identical over 11 bases. Trimming at V came to 4 bases and at J to 5 bases, leaving 4 bases not matched to a gene. CDR1 GTSNPN and CDR2 SVGIG come from the germline V gene (reference sequence). The CDR3 spans 14 residues.

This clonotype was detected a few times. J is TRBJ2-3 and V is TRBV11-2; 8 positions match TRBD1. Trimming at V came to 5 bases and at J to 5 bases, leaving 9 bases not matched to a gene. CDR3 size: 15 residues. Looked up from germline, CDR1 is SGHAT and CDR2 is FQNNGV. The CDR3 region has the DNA TGTGCCAGCAGCCTCCAGGACAGGGCATTAGATACGCAGTATTTT. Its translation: CASSLQDRALDTQYF.

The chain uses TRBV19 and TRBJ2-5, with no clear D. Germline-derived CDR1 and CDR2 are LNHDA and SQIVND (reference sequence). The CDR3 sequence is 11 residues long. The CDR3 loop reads CATAAQETQYF. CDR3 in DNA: TGTGCTACCGCGGCTCAAGAGACCCAGTACTTC.

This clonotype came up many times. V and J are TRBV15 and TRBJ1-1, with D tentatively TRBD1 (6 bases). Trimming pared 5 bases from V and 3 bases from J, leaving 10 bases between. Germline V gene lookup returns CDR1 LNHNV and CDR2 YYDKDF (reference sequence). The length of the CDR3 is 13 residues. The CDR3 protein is CATSGGAYTEAFF. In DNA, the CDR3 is TGTGCCACCAGCGGGGGGGCCTACACTGAAGCTTTCTTT. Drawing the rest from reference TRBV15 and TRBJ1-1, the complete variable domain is DAMVIQNPRYQVTQFGKPVTLSCSQTLNHNVMYWYQQKSSQAPKLLFHYYDKDFNNEADTPDNFQSRRPNTSFCFLDIRSPGLGDTAMYLCATSGGAYTEAFFGQGTRLTVV.

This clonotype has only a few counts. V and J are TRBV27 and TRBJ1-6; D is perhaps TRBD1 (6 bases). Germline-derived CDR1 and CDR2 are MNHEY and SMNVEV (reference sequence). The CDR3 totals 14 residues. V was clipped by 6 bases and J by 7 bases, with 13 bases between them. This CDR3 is CASRLTGDNSPLHF. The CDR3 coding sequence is TGTGCCAGCAGACTGACAGGAGACAATTCACCCCTCCACTTT.